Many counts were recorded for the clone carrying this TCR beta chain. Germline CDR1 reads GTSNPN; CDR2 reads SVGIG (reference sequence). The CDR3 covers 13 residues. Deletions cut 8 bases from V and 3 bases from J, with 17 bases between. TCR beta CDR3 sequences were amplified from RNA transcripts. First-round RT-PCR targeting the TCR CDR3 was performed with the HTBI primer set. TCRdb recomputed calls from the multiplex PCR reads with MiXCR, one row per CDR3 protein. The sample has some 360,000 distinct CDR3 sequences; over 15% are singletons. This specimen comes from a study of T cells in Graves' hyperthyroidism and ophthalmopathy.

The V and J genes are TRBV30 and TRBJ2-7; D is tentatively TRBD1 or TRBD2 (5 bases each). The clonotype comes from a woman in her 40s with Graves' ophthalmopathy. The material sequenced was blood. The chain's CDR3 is CAGELPGLYEQYF. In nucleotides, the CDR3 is TGTGCCGGGGAGCTCCCGGGGCTCTACGAGCAGTACTTC.